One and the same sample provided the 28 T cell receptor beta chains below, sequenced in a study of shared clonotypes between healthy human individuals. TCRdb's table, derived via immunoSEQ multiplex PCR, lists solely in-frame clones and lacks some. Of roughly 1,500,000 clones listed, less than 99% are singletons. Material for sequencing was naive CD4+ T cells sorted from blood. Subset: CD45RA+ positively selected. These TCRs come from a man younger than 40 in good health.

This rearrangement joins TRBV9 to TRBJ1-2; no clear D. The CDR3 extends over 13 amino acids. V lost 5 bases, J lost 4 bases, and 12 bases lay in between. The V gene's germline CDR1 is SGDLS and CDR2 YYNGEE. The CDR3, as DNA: TGTGCCAGCAGGGGGTCAGCGGGCTATGGCTACACCTTC. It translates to CASRGSAGYGYTF.

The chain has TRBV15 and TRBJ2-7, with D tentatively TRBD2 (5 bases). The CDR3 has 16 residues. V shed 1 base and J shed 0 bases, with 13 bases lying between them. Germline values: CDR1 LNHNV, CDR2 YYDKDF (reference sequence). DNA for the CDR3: TGTGCCACCAGCAGAGTTTATCGACTAAACTCCTACGAGCAGTACTTC. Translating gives CATSRVYRLNSYEQYF.

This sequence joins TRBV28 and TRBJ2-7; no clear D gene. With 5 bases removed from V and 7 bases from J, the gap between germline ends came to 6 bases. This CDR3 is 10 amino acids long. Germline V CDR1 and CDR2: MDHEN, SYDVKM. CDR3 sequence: CASSPREQYF. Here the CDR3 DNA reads TGTGCCAGCAGTCCTCGGGAGCAGTACTTC.

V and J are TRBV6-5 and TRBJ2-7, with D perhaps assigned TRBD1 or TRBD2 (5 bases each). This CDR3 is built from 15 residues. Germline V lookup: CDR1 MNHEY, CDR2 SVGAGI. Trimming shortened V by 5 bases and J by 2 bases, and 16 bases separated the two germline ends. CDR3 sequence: CASSRGVPLTYEQYF. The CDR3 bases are TGTGCCAGCAGTAGGGGAGTGCCCCTTACCTACGAGCAGTACTTC.

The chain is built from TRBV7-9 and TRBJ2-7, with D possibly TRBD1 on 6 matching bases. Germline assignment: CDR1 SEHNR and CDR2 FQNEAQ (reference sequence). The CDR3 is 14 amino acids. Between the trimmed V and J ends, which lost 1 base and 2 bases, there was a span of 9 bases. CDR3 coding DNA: TGTGCCAGCAGCTTAGGACAGGTTCCCTACGAGCAGTACTTC. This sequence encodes CASSLGQVPYEQYF.

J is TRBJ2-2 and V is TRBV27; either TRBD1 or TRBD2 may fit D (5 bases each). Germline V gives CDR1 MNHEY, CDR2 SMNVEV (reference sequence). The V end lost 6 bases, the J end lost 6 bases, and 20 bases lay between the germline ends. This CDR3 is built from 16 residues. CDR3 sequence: CASRHTTFRGAGELFF. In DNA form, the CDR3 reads TGTGCCAGCAGACATACGACCTTCCGAGGGGCCGGGGAGCTGTTTTTT.

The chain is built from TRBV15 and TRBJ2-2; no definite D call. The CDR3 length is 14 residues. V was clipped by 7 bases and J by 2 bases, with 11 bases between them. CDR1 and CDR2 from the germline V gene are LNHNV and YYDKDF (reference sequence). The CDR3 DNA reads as TGTGCCACCAAGTCCGGGCCAAACACCGGGGAGCTGTTTTTT. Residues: CATKSGPNTGELFF.

CDR3 in DNA: TGTGCCAGCTCCCGTGATGACCTAGGGTCCTACGAGCAGTACTTC. As protein: CASSRDDLGSYEQYF. The V gene is TRBV28, the J gene TRBJ2-7; D is unclear. Germline V lookup: CDR1 MDHEN, CDR2 SYDVKM. This CDR3 contains 15 residues. V lost 8 bases to trimming and J lost 1 base, with 18 bases between them.

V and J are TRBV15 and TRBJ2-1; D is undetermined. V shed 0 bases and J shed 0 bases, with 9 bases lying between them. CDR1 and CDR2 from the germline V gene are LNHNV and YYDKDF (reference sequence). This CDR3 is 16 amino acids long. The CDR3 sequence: CATSRDVPRSYNEQFF. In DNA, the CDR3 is TGTGCCACCAGCAGAGATGTTCCGCGCTCCTACAATGAGCAGTTCTTC.

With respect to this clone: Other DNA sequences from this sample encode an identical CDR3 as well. The CDR3 DNA follows: TGCGCCAGCAGCTTAGGGACGGGCGACGAGCAGTACTTC. This codes for CASSLGTGDEQYF. The chain uses TRBV5-1 and TRBJ2-7, with D perhaps being TRBD1 or TRBD2 (5 bases each). V lost 2 bases, J lost 5 bases, and 11 bases lay in between. This CDR3 is built from 13 residues. Germline CDR1 is SGHRS and CDR2 is YFSETQ. Full variable domain (outside the CDR3, taken from reference TRBV5-1 and TRBJ2-7): KAGVTQTPRYLIKTRGQQVTLSCSPISGHRSVSWYQQTPGQGLQFLFEYFSETQRNKGNFPGRFSGRQFSNSRSEMNVSTLELGDSALYLCASSLGTGDEQYFGPGTRLTVT.

The CDR3 protein is CASSENWRQGAGYTF. In nucleotides, the CDR3 is TGTGCCAGCAGTGAAAATTGGAGACAGGGGGCTGGCTACACCTTC. The gene calls are TRBV25-1 and TRBJ1-2; the match to TRBD1 covers 10 bases. Germline V gene sequence: CDR1 MGHDK, CDR2 SYGVNS. V dropped 2 bases and J dropped 7; count of bases not matched to a gene: 7. The CDR3 runs 15 residues.

CDR3 amino acids: CASSSPRRTSGSTDTQYF. The CDR3 region has the DNA TGTGCCAGCAGTTCCCCCAGACGAACTAGCGGGAGCACAGATACGCAGTATTTT. This chain links TRBV28 with TRBJ2-3; 9 nucleotides agree with TRBD2. The CDR3 runs 18 residues. V was clipped by 4 bases and J by 0 bases; unmatched bases: 11. Germline V CDR1 and CDR2: MDHEN, SYDVKM.

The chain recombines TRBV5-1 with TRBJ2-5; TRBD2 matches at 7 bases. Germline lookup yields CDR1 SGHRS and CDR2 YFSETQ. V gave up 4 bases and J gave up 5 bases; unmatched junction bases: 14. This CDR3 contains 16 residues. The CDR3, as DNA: TGCGCCAGCAGCCCCATTGGCGGGGGAGGGGCGGAGACCCAGTACTTC. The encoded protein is CASSPIGGGGAETQYF.

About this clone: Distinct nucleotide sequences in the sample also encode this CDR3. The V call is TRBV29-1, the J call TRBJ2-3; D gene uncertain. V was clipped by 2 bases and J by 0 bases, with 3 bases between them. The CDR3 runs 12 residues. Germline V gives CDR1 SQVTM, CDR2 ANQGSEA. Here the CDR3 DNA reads TGCAGCGTTGAACTTAGCACAGATACGCAGTATTTT. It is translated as CSVELSTDTQYF.

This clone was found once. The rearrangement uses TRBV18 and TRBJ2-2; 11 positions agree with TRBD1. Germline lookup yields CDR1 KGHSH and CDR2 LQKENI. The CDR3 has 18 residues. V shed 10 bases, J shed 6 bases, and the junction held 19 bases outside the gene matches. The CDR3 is CATSPTIRTGGRSGELFF. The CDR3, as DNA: TGTGCCACCTCTCCCACAATCCGGACAGGGGGCAGGTCCGGGGAGCTGTTTTTT.

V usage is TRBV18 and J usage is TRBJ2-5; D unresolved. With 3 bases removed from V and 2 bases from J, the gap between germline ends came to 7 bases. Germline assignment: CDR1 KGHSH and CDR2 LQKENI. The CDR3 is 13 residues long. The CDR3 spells CASSPYTQETQYF. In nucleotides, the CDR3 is TGTGCCAGCTCACCGTACACACAAGAGACCCAGTACTTC. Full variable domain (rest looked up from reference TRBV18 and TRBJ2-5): NAGVMQNPRHLVRRRGQEARLRCSPMKGHSHVYWYRQLPEEGLKFMVYLQKENIIDESGMPKERFSAEFPKEGPSILRIQQVVRGDSAAYFCASSPYTQETQYFGPGTRLLVL.

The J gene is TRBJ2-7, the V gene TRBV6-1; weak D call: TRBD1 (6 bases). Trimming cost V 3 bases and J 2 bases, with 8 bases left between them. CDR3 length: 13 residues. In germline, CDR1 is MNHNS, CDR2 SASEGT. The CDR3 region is CASSEHRAYEQYF. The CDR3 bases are TGTGCCAGCAGTGAGCACAGGGCCTACGAGCAGTACTTC.

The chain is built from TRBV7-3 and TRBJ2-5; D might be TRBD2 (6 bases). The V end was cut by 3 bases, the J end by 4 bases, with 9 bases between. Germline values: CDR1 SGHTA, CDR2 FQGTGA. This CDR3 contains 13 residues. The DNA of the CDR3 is TGTGCCAGCAGCTTCGGGAGACTAGAGACCCAGTACTTC. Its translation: CASSFGRLETQYF.

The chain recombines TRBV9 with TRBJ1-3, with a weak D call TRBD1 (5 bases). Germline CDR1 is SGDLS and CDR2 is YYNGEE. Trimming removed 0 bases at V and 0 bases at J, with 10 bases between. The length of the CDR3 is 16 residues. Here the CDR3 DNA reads TGTGCCAGCAGCGTAGTTCAGGGCCTCTCTGGAAACACCATATATTTT. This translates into CASSVVQGLSGNTIYF.

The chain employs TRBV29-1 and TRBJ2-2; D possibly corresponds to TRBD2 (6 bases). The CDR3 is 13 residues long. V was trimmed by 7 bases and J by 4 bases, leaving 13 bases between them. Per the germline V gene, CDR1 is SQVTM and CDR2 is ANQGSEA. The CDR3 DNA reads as TGCAGCGCGGGACTTTCAGTCACCGGGGAGCTGTTTTTT. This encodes CSAGLSVTGELFF.

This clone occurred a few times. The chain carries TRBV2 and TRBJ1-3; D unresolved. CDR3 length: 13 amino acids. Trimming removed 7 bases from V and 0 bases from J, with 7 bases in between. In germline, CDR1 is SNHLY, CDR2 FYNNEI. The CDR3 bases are TGTGCCAGCATGGACCTCTCTGGAAACACCATATATTTT. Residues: CASMDLSGNTIYF. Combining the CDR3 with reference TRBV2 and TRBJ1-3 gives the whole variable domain EPEVTQTPSHQVTQMGQEVILRCVPISNHLYFYWYRQILGQKVEFLVSFYNNEISEKSEIFDDQFSVERPDGSNFTLKIRSTKLEDSAMYFCASMDLSGNTIYFGEGSWLTVV.

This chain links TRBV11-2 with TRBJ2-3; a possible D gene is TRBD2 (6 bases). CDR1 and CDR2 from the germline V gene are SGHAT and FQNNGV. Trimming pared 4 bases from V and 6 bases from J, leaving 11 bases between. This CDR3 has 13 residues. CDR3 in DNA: TGTGCCAGCAGCTCCACGGGGGTGGATACGCAGTATTTT. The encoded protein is CASSSTGVDTQYF.

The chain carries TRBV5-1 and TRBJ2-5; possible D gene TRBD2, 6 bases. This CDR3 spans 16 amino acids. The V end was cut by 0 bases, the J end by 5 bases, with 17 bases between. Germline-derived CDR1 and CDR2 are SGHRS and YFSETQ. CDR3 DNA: TGCGCCAGCAGCTTGGCTTCTCTGAACGGAGGGGAGACCCAGTACTTC. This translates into CASSLASLNGGETQYF.

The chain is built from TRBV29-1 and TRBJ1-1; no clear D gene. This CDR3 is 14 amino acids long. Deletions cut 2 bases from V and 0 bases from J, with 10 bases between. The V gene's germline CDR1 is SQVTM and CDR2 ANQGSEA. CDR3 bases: TGCAGCGTTGAATCACCCCGGATGAACACTGAAGCTTTCTTT. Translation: CSVESPRMNTEAFF.

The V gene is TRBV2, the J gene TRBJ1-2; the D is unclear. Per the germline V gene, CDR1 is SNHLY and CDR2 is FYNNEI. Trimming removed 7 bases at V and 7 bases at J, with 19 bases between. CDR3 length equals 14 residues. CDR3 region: CASTPRMGTAGYTF. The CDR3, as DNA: TGTGCCAGCACGCCGCGAATGGGTACTGCTGGCTACACCTTC.

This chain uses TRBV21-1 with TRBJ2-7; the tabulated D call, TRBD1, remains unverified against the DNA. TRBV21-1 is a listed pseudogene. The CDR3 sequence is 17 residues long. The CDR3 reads CASSNRGEDRISYEQYF. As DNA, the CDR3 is TGTGCCAGCAGCAACCGTGGGGAGGACAGGATCTCCTACGAGCAGTACTTC.

The DNA for the CDR3 is TGTGCCAGCAGCACACAGGGGGCTCTGAACACTGAAGCTTTCTTT. Protein: CASSTQGALNTEAFF. The J gene is TRBJ1-1, the V gene TRBV7-2; 9 bases align to TRBD1. Germline loops: CDR1 SGHTA, CDR2 FQGNSA. CDR3 length equals 15 residues. V shed 5 bases and J 0 bases; nucleotides not matched to a gene: 4.

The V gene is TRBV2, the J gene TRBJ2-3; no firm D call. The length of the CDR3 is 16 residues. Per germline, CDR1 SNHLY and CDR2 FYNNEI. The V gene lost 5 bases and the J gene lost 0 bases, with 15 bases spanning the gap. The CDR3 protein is CASSQTAGPSTDTQYF. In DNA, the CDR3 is TGTGCCAGCAGTCAAACGGCAGGCCCAAGCACAGATACGCAGTATTTT.